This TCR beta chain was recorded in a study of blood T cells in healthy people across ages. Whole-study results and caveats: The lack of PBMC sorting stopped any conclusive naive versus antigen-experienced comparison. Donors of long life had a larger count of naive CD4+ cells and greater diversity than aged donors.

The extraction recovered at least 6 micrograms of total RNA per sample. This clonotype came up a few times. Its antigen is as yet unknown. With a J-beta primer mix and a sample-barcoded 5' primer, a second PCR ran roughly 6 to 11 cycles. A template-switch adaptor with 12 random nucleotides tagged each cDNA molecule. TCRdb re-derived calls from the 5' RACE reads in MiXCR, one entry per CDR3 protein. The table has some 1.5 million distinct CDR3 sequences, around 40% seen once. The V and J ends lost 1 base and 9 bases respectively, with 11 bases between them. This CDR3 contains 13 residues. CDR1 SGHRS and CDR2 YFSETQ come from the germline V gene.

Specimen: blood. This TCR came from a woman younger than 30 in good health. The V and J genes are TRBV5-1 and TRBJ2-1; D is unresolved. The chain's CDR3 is CASSLWLGIEQFF. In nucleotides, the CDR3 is TGCGCCAGCAGCTTGTGGTTGGGGATTGAGCAGTTCTTC.